The present TCR beta chain was sequenced within a study of blood T cell repertoires in COVID-19. Across the study: Spain, Italy and the United States supplied samples that represented acute and convalescent COVID-19. Sources were T cells, B-cell-depleted T cells, or PBMCs; the material itself was cDNA or gDNA.

Authors' data handling: Researchers report that nucleated cell counts were estimated from reference gene primer amplification. Some clones are missing from TCRdb's copy, which holds only in-frame ones; the method was immunoSEQ multiplex PCR. The V and J calls and clone size come from that table; D and trimming were worked out from the DNA. Of under 250,000 clones in the sample, roughly 80% were seen once. This TCR came from a woman aged 70 to 79 with acute or convalescent COVID-19. The material sequenced was peripheral blood.

DNA of the CDR3: TGTGCCAGTAGACCCGGGACTAGCTCCAATGAGCAGTTCTTC. This codes for CASRPGTSSNEQFF. V is TRBV19 and J is TRBJ2-1; TRBD2 aligns across 9 bases. In germline, CDR1 is LNHDA, CDR2 SQIVND (reference sequence). V gave up 6 bases and J gave up 6 bases; unmatched junction bases: 6. The CDR3 runs 14 residues.